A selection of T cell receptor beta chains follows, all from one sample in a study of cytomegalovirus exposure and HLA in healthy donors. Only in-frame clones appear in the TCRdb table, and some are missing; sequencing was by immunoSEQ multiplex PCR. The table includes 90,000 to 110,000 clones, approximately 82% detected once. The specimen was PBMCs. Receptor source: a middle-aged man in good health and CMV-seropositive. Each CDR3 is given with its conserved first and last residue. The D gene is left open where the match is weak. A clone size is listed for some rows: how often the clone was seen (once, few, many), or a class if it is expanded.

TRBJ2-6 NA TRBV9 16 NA TGTGCCAGCAGAGCGGCGGGTTTGGGGGGGGCCAACGTCCTGACTTTC CASRAAGLGGANVLTF
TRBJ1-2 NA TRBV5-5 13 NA TGTGCCAGCAGCCTCCTCAGGACGGGGGGCTACACCTTC CASSLLRTGGYTF
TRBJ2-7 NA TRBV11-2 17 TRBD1 TGTGCCAGCAGCTTAAAGACCGGGACAGGTTTGTCCTACGAGCAGTACTTC CASSLKTGTGLSYEQYF
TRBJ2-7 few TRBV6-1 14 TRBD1 TGTGCCAGCAGTGAATACAGGGGCGCCTACGAGCAGTACTTC CASSEYRGAYEQYF
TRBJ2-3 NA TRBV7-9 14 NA TGTGCCAGCAGCTCCCAGCGGGCACCAGATACGCAGTATTTT CASSSQRAPDTQYF
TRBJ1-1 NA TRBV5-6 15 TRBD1 TGTGCCAGCAGCTTGAGGACCTACAGGGGCACTGAAGCTTTCTTT CASSLRTYRGTEAFF
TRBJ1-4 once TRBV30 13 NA TGTGCCTGGGACTCAGGGAAGGCTGAAAAACTGTTTTTT CAWDSGKAEKLFF
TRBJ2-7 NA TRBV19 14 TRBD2 TGTGCCAGTAGCGGGAGGGCTTCCACCTACGAGCAGTACTTC CASSGRASTYEQYF
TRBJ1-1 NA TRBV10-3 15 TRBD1 TGTGCCATCAGTGAATCCTTCGACAGGGGCACTGAAGCTTTCTTT CAISESFDRGTEAFF
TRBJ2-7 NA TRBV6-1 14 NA TGTGCCAGCCGTCCTGACAGGCTATCCTACGAGCAGTACTTC CASRPDRLSYEQYF
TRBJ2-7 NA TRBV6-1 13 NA TGTGCCAGCGGGCGGACAGGAGGGTACGAGCAGTACTTC CASGRTGGYEQYF
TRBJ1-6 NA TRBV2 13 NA TGTGCCAGCAGTCTAGGGGGTCACTCACCCCTCCACTTT CASSLGGHSPLHF
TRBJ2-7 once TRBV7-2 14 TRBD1 TGTGCCAGCAGCTCCGGACAGGGGGGCTACGAGCAGTACTTC CASSSGQGGYEQYF
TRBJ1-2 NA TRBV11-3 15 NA TGTGCCAGCAGCTTAGGGGGCAGACCCGACTATGGCTACACCTTC CASSLGGRPDYGYTF
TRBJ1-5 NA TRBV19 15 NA TGTGCCAGTAGAGTAACAGAGGGAGCAAATCAGCCCCAGCATTTT CASRVTEGANQPQHF
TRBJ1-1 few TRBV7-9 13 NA TGTGCCAGCGAGGGACAATCGAACACTGAAGCTTTCTTT CASEGQSNTEAFF
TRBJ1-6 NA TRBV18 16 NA TGTGCCAGCTCACCCATCGAGAGCTCCTATAATTCACCCCTCCACTTT CASSPIESSYNSPLHF
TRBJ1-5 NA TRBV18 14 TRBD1 TGTGCCAGCTCTTCGAAACAGGGGGATCAGCCCCAGCATTTT CASSSKQGDQPQHF
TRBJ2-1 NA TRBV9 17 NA TGTGCCAGCAGCGTATCTAGTGGGACTGCCTTTCATGGTGAGCAGTTCTTC CASSVSSGTAFHGEQFF
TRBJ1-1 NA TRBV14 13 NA TGTGCCAGCAGCCAGACAGGGAACACTGAAGCTTTCTTT CASSQTGNTEAFF
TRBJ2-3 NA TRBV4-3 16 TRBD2 TGCGCCAGCAGCCAAGATACACTAGCGGACACAGATACGCAGTATTTT CASSQDTLADTDTQYF
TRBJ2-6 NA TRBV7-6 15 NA TGTGCCAGCAGCTCCCCATTATCTGGGGCCAACGGCCTGACTTTC CASSSPLSGANGLTF
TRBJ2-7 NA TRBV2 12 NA TGTGCCAGCAGGCAGGGTTCCTACGAGCAGTACTTC CASRQGSYEQYF
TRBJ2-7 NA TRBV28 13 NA TGTGCCAGTGCTGACGGGGGAAAATACGAGCAGTACTTC CASADGGKYEQYF
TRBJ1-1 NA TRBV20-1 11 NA TGCAGTGCTAGTTACAGGGAGGAAGCTTTCTTT CSASYREEAFF
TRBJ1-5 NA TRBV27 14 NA TGTGCCAGCAGTAGGACAGCTAACAATCAGCCCCAGCATTTT CASSRTANNQPQHF
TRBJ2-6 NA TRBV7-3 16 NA TGTGCCAGCAGCTTAACAGGGAAGGCTGGGGCCAACGGCCTGACTTTC CASSLTGKAGANGLTF
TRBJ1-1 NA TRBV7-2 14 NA TGTGCCAGCAGCTTGTTGCACATGAACACTGAAGCTTTCTTT CASSLLHMNTEAFF
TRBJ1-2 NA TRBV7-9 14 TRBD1 TGTGCCAGCAGCCAAGGACAGGGTAACTATGGCTACACCTTC CASSQGQGNYGYTF
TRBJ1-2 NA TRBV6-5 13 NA TGTGCCAGCAGTTACCAGGCAGTAGGAGGCTACACCTTC CASSYQAVGGYTF